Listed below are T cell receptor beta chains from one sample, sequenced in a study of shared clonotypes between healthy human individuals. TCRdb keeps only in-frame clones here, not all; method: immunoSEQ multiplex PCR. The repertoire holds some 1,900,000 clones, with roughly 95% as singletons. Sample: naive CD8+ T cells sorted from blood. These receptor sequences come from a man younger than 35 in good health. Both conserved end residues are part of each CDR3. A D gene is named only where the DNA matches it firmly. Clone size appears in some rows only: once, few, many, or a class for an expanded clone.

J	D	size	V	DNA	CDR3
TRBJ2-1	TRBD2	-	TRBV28	TGTGCCAGCAGCTGGACTAGCGGGGGGGACAATGAGCAGTTCTTC	CASSWTSGGDNEQFF
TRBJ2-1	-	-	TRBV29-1	TGCAGCCCAATCGTCGACAATGAGCAGTTCTTC	CSPIVDNEQFF
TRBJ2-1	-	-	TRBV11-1	TGTGCCAGCAGCTTGTCCACCGGGGGTCCGGGTGAGCAGTTCTTC	CASSLSTGGPGEQFF
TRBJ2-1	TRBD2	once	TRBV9	TGTGCCAGCAGCGTAGGGGGTAGCGGGAGTTACAATGAGCAGTTCTTC	CASSVGGSGSYNEQFF
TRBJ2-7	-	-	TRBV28	TGTGCCGCCTCGGAAACAATTACAGGGTACTACGAGCAGTACTTC	CAASETITGYYEQYF
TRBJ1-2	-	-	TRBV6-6	TGTGCCAGCAGTACCGGGTCCCCGATCGTAGGCTACACCTTC	CASSTGSPIVGYTF
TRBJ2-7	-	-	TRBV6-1	TGTGCCACCGTCACGACGGGGCCAGGGTACGAGCAGTACTTC	CATVTTGPGYEQYF
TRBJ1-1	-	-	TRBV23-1	TGCGCCAGCAGTTCCACAGGGACCTCTCGGAACACTGAAGCTTTCTTT	CASSSTGTSRNTEAFF
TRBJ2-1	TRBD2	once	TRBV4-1	TGCGCCAGCAGCCCAACGGTGGCTAGCGGGGAGAATGAGCAGTTCTTC	CASSPTVASGENEQFF
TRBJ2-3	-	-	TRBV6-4	TGTGCCAGCAGTGACCGCGGGAGCACAGATACGCAGTATTTT	CASSDRGSTDTQYF
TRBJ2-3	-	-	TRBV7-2	TGTGCCAGCAGCTTACAGAAAGCGGTACGCACAGATACGCAGTATTTT	CASSLQKAVRTDTQYF
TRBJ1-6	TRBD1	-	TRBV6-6	TGTGCCAGCAGTCGACAGGGGGATTCTTCACCCCTCCACTTT	CASSRQGDSSPLHF
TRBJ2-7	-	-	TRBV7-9	TGTGCCAGCAGCCCCGAACATGGGACCTCCTACGAGCAGTACTTC	CASSPEHGTSYEQYF
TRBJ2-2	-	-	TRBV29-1	TGCAGCGTGGACCCGGAGGGTCTCCAGAGGAGGCTGTTTTTT	CSVDPEGLQRRLFF
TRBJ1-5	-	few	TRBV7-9	TGTGCCAGCTCCGGCCAGCCCAATCAGCCCCAGCATTTT	CASSGQPNQPQHF